A single sample is the source of the 10 T cell receptor beta chains below, sequenced in a study of shared clonotypes between healthy human individuals. Libraries were prepared by immunoSEQ multiplex PCR; TCRdb keeps only in-frame clonotypes and omits some of them. The sample lists approximately 1.5 million clones; 98% were seen once. The sample consisted of naive CD4+ T cells sorted from blood. The subset here: CD45RA+ positively selected. The source of these receptors is a man aged 25-45 years in good health.

This chain uses TRBV5-1 with TRBJ2-3, with D possibly TRBD2 on 5 matching bases. This CDR3 has 15 amino acids. Trimming removed 0 bases from V and 0 bases from J, with 8 bases in between. Germline V lookup: CDR1 SGHRS, CDR2 YFSETQ. This chain's CDR3 is CASSLAGFSTDTQYF. The CDR3, as DNA: TGCGCCAGCAGCTTGGCGGGATTTAGCACAGATACGCAGTATTTT.

The chain is built from TRBV7-8 and TRBJ2-3; no definite D call. The CDR3 extends over 14 amino acids. Trimming stripped 3 bases from V and 9 bases from J, with 16 bases between. The V gene's germline CDR1 is SGHVS and CDR2 FQNEAQ. The CDR3 coding sequence is TGTGCCAGCAGCTTGGACCCTTACTTAAGGACGCAGTATTTT. Translating it yields CASSLDPYLRTQYF.

This clone was recorded once. The identical CDR3 is also encoded by other nucleotide sequences in the sample. The chain recombines TRBV7-2 with TRBJ2-7, with no clear D. The CDR3 spans 12 residues. The V end was cut by 2 bases, the J end by 4 bases, with 6 bases between. The germline V gene encodes CDR1 SGHTA and CDR2 FQGNSA. CDR3 region: CASSLRSYEQYF. CDR3 bases: TGTGCCAGCAGCTTAAGAAGTTACGAGCAGTACTTC.

This chain links TRBV27 with TRBJ2-5; 11 bases are a match to TRBD2. This CDR3 region has 16 residues. V lost 5 bases, J lost 0 bases, and 5 bases stayed unmatched. Germline V CDR1 and CDR2: MNHEY, SMNVEV (reference sequence). The CDR3 DNA follows: TGTGCCAGCAGTCCAAGGACTAGCGGGTACCAAGAGACCCAGTACTTC. This codes for CASSPRTSGYQETQYF.

V and J are TRBV5-1 and TRBJ2-1; perhaps TRBD1 as D (5 bases). Looked up from germline, CDR1 is SGHRS and CDR2 is YFSETQ. This CDR3 is 15 amino acids long. The V end was cut by 1 base, the J end by 0 bases, with 8 bases between. CDR3 DNA sequence: TGCGCCAGCAGCTTGAGACAGCGCTCCTACAATGAGCAGTTCTTC. Translation: CASSLRQRSYNEQFF. The whole variable domain, remainder taken from reference TRBV5-1 and TRBJ2-1, is KAGVTQTPRYLIKTRGQQVTLSCSPISGHRSVSWYQQTPGQGLQFLFEYFSETQRNKGNFPGRFSGRQFSNSRSEMNVSTLELGDSALYLCASSLRQRSYNEQFFGPGTRLTVL.

This clone was picked up one time. The rearrangement uses TRBV28 and TRBJ1-2; D unresolved. This CDR3 has 15 residues. V lost 4 bases, J lost 4 bases, and 16 bases lay in between. Germline-derived CDR1 and CDR2 are MDHEN and SYDVKM. In nucleotides, the CDR3 is TGTGCCAGCAGTTCGTTCTTTAGTCGTAGCTATGGCTACACCTTC. Amino acid sequence: CASSSFFSRSYGYTF.

The rearrangement uses TRBV2 and TRBJ2-7; D unclear. The V gene's germline CDR1 is SNHLY and CDR2 FYNNEI. V was trimmed by 4 bases and J by 6 bases, leaving 10 bases between them. There are 12 residues in the CDR3. The CDR3 region has the DNA TGTGCCAGCAGTGGACCCGGATCCGAGCAGTACTTC. Protein: CASSGPGSEQYF.

V usage is TRBV21-1 and J usage is TRBJ2-4; the table's D call, TRBD2, was not checked against the DNA. TRBV21-1 is marked as a pseudogene. This CDR3 is 15 amino acids long. In nucleotides, the CDR3 is TGTGCCAGCAGCGCCCTCGGGGTGGCCAAAAACATTCAGTACTTC. Translating it yields CASSALGVAKNIQYF.

This clone was observed once. J is TRBJ2-7 and V is TRBV28, with D possibly TRBD1 on 7 matching bases. CDR1 MDHEN and CDR2 SYDVKM come from the germline V gene. Trimming left V 7 bases short and J 2 bases short, with 18 bases between. The CDR3 totals 15 residues. The CDR3 sequence: CASTGGGGSPYEQYF. The DNA of the CDR3 is TGTGCCAGCACGGGTGGAGGGGGCTCCCCCTACGAGCAGTACTTC.

V gene TRBV6-1 combines with J gene TRBJ1-5, with no clear D. The CDR3 extends over 15 amino acids. Per germline, CDR1 MNHNS and CDR2 SASEGT. The V and J ends lost 7 bases and 0 bases respectively, with 13 bases between them. CDR3 sequence: CASTHKAPSNQPQHF. The DNA for the CDR3 is TGTGCCAGCACCCACAAGGCCCCTAGCAATCAGCCCCAGCATTTT.